This TCR beta chain was recorded in a study of cytomegalovirus exposure and HLA in healthy donors. Concerning this clone itself: As yet, its antigen is unknown.

Study outcomes and limitations: TCR beta V- and J-gene trimming was later associated with a missense DCLRE1C variant. Earlier findings revealed that most TCR beta V segments proved productive either about 90% or about 30% of the time.

The PCR was carried out with 60 Vbeta primers and 13 Jbeta primers. Profiled with immunoSEQ multiplex PCR; TCRdb holds only in-frame clones, not every one. The table shows 150,000 to 200,000 clones, with over 60% occurring only once. CDR1 and CDR2 (germline): SGHNT, YYREEE (reference sequence). This CDR3 is 14 amino acids long. J was trimmed by 2 bases and V by 0 bases; bases with no gene match: 1. Sequenced input: PBMCs. The rearrangement joins TRBV5-4 to TRBJ2-5; 7 positions agree with TRBD2. The source is a girl between 5 and 17 years old in good health and CMV-seronegative. The CDR3 sequence: CASSLGDYQETQYF. The CDR3, as DNA: TGTGCCAGCAGCTTGGGGGACTATCAAGAGACCCAGTACTTC.